The sequence of this TCR beta chain was determined in a study of Tregs in tolerant kidney transplant recipients. Whole-study context: Antibodies separated recipient from donor cells.

This clone was detected ten times or more. Antigen: not known. Just one base apart from a much larger clone, this may be a read error. Whole-study results and caveats: In tolerant patients, donor-specific Tregs outgrew total Tregs, suggesting antigen-driven expansion.

The CDR3 length is 16 residues. Germline loops: CDR1 SGHVS, CDR2 FQNEAQ. Sequenced by immunoSEQ multiplex PCR; TCRdb stores in-frame clones only, minus some. The data contain several hundred clones, 38% of them singletons. Sequencing used Tregs from blood cultured with allogeneic cells. This chain connects TRBV7-8 to TRBJ2-2, with 9 nucleotides matching TRBD2. The clonotype was recovered from a human patient who received a combined kidney and bone marrow transplant. The graft donor may account for some of the T cells. In DNA form, the CDR3 reads TGTGCCCGCAGCTTATGGGCGGGGGGGTCCACCGGGGAGCTGTTTTTT. It encodes CARSLWAGGSTGELFF.